Listed below are T cell receptor beta chains from one sample, sequenced in a study of blood T cell repertoires in COVID-19. The data were produced by immunoSEQ multiplex PCR, yet TCRdb's version contains in-frame clones alone and is incomplete. The data show tens of thousands of clones, approximately 89% seen once. The sequenced sample consisted of peripheral blood. These receptor sequences come from a man in his fifties or sixties with acute or convalescent COVID-19. Both conserved end residues are part of each CDR3. D genes are given only for firm matches. Size values are once, few and many counts, or a class for expanded clones, and some rows have none.

- TRBJ1-1 12 TRBV7-6 - TGTGCCAGCAGCTTTGTCCAGGGGGAAGCTTTCTTT CASSFVQGEAFF
- TRBJ2-1 17 TRBV3-1/TRBV3-2 TRBD2 TGTGCCAGCAGCCAAGTCCCTAGCGGGGCCCTGGGGAATGAGCAGTTCTTC CASSQVPSGALGNEQFF
- TRBJ2-6 16 TRBV5-1 - TGCGCCAGCAGCTTGCAACAGACCTCTGGGGCCAACGTCCTGACTTTC CASSLQQTSGANVLTF
- TRBJ1-1 13 TRBV18 - TGTGCCGGGACCGGGGGGGTTGAGACTGAAGCTTTCTTT CAGTGGVETEAFF
- TRBJ1-1 15 TRBV5-1 - TGCGCCAGCAGCTTGACAACAGGGATGAACACTGAAGCTTTCTTT CASSLTTGMNTEAFF
- TRBJ2-3 15 TRBV9 TRBD2 TGTGCCAGCAGCCTTCTAGCGGGGAGCACAGATACGCAGTATTTT CASSLLAGSTDTQYF
few TRBJ1-2 18 TRBV3-1/TRBV3-2 TRBD1 TGTGCCAGCAGCCCATCAAGCGGAACCGGGACAGGCTCGTATGGCTACACCTTC CASSPSSGTGTGSYGYTF
- TRBJ1-1 15 TRBV11-2 - TGTGCCAGCAGCTTAGAGGGCAATATGAACACTGAAGCTTTCTTT CASSLEGNMNTEAFF
- TRBJ2-1 13 TRBV27 - TGTGCCAGCAGTTTACCCGCGTACAATGAGCAGTTCTTC CASSLPAYNEQFF
- TRBJ1-1 14 TRBV10-3 TRBD1 TGTGCCATCACGGAGGGGGCGGACGGCACTGAAGCTTTCTTT CAITEGADGTEAFF
- TRBJ1-1 12 TRBV30 TRBD1 TGTGCCTGGGGGACAGGAGTACCTGAAGCTTTCTTT CAWGTGVPEAFF
few TRBJ1-5 14 TRBV13 - TGTGCCAGCAGCTTAGGTAATAGCAATCAGCCCCAGCATTTT CASSLGNSNQPQHF
- TRBJ1-4 14 TRBV18 - TGTGCCAGCTCACCGACATCGCGTCCTGAAAAACTGTTTTTT CASSPTSRPEKLFF
once TRBJ2-2 14 TRBV2 TRBD1 TGTGCCAGCAGTCCGACAGGGATCGCCGGGGAGCTGTTTTTT CASSPTGIAGELFF
- TRBJ2-7 13 TRBV19 TRBD1 TGTGCCAGTAGTATAGGACAGGGCTACGAGCAGTACTTC CASSIGQGYEQYF
- TRBJ2-1 15 TRBV9 - TGTGCCAGCAGCACTTTAGACAGCTCCTACAATGAGCAGTTCTTC CASSTLDSSYNEQFF
- TRBJ2-2 17 TRBV7-8 - TGTGCCAGCAGCTCCCTTGGACTTAGCGGTAACACCGGGGAGCTGTTTTTT CASSSLGLSGNTGELFF
- TRBJ2-7 18 TRBV4-2 TRBD1 TGTGCCAGCAGCCAAGAGGGAAGGGGACAGGGGAGTTCCTACGAGCAGTACTTC CASSQEGRGQGSSYEQYF
- TRBJ2-1 19 TRBV5-1 TRBD2 TGCGCCAGCACACGGGGTGCCCCTAGCGGGGGGACCTCCTACAATGAGCAGTTCTTC CASTRGAPSGGTSYNEQFF
- TRBJ2-7 12 TRBV30 - TGTGCCTGGAGTGGCAGTACGGGTGCGCAGTACTTC CAWSGSTGAQYF
- TRBJ2-1 15 TRBV6-5 TRBD1 TGTGCCAGCAGGCCAGGACAGGGACTGTACAATGAGCAGTTCTTC CASRPGQGLYNEQFF
- TRBJ1-6 14 TRBV5-5 - TGTGCCAGCAGCTCCGACATCCAAACTTCACCCCTCCACTTT CASSSDIQTSPLHF
- TRBJ2-7 17 TRBV6-2/TRBV6-3 - TGTGCCAGCAGTTATTCGCCCATACTCGGGAGTTTCTACGAGCAGTACTTC CASSYSPILGSFYEQYF
once TRBJ2-7 15 TRBV4-3 TRBD1 TGCGCCAGCAGCCAAGGACCGACAGGGACCTACGAGCAGTACTTC CASSQGPTGTYEQYF
- TRBJ1-3 17 TRBV7-4 - TGTGCCAGCAGCTTAGTCAGCGGAACTCTCTCTGGAAACACCATATATTTT CASSLVSGTLSGNTIYF
- TRBJ1-5 15 TRBV5-5 - TGTGCCAGCAGCTCCGGAGACGGGAGCAATCAGCCCCAGCATTTT CASSSGDGSNQPQHF
- TRBJ1-6 15 TRBV9 - TGTGCCAGCAGCGAGGGGCAGGGGCCTAATTCACCCCTCCACTTT CASSEGQGPNSPLHF
once TRBJ2-7 11 TRBV6-2/TRBV6-3 - TGTGCCAGCAGTCGGGGCTACGAGCAGTACTTC CASSRGYEQYF
- TRBJ2-5 15 TRBV12-5 - TGTGCTAGTGGTTTGGACAGAATAGTCCAAGAGACCCAGTACTTC CASGLDRIVQETQYF
- TRBJ2-1 14 TRBV10-1 - TGCGCCAGCAGTGAGTCAGGGGGGGCGGATGAGCAGTTCTTC CASSESGGADEQFF
- TRBJ1-2 13 TRBV29-1 TRBD1 TGCAGCGTGAGACAGGGGGACCACTATGGCTACACCTTC CSVRQGDHYGYTF
- TRBJ2-7 11 TRBV6-2/TRBV6-3 - TGTGCCAGCAGTCACTCCTACGAGCAGTACTTC CASSHSYEQYF
- TRBJ2-5 14 TRBV5-6 - TGTGCCAGCACCGTCAGGGGGGATCGGGAGACCCAGTACTTC CASTVRGDRETQYF
- TRBJ1-2 14 TRBV30 - TGTGCCTGGAGTCTTGGGGGGGCTAACTATGGCTACACCTTC CAWSLGGANYGYTF
- TRBJ2-3 15 TRBV5-1 - TGCGCCAGCAGATCCGGGACAACTAGCACAGATACGCAGTATTTT CASRSGTTSTDTQYF
- TRBJ1-2 14 TRBV19 TRBD1 TGTGCCAGTAGTATTTTGCAGGGGGCCTATGGCTACACCTTC CASSILQGAYGYTF
- TRBJ2-7 15 TRBV29-1 TRBD1 TGCAGCGTCGCAACCTGGGACAGTGGACCCTACGAGCAGTACTTC CSVATWDSGPYEQYF
- TRBJ2-3 13 TRBV29-1 TRBD2 TGCAGCGTAAGGACTAGCGGCACAGATACGCAGTATTTT CSVRTSGTDTQYF
- TRBJ2-5 14 TRBV11-2 - TGTGCCAGCAGCTTAATGCGGGCTAGGGAGACCCAGTACTTC CASSLMRARETQYF
- TRBJ1-1 14 TRBV2 - TGTGCCAGCAGTGGGAGGGTACAGAACACTGAAGCTTTCTTT CASSGRVQNTEAFF
few TRBJ2-2 15 TRBV5-8 - TGTGCCAGCAGCCTGGGACAAGTCAACACCGGGGAGCTGTTTTTT CASSLGQVNTGELFF
- TRBJ1-6 16 TRBV27 - TGTGCCAGCGCCCCCCTCTGGGTGGGCGGAGCGGAACCCCTCCACTTT CASAPLWVGGAEPLHF
- TRBJ2-7 12 TRBV5-6 TRBD2 TGTGCCAGCGGCCCACCGGGGGGAGAGCAGTACTTC CASGPPGGEQYF
- TRBJ1-1 15 TRBV3-1/TRBV3-2 TRBD1 TGTGCCAGCAGCCAAGCGGCAGGGGGAGGCACTGAAGCTTTCTTT CASSQAAGGGTEAFF
few TRBJ2-2 13 TRBV25-1 - TGTGCCAGCAGCCCAGTGCCGACCGGGGAGCTGTTTTTT CASSPVPTGELFF
- TRBJ2-2 17 TRBV7-2 TRBD1 TGTGCCAGCAGCTTAATGGGCAGGGGGAGTTACACCGGGGAGCTGTTTTTT CASSLMGRGSYTGELFF
- TRBJ2-1 14 TRBV29-1 TRBD2 TGCAGCGTTTTACTAGCGGGGGGTGCCAATGAGCAGTTCTTC CSVLLAGGANEQFF
few TRBJ1-5 13 TRBV18 - TGTGCCAGCTCACGAGATCGTAATCAGCCCCAGCATTTT CASSRDRNQPQHF
few TRBJ2-7 15 TRBV5-1 - TGCGCCAGCAGCCCGAGCCAGGGCGCTTACTACGAGCAGTACTTC CASSPSQGAYYEQYF
- TRBJ1-5 16 TRBV4-2 - TGTGCCAGCAGCCAAGAGAACCAACAGGGACGTCAGCCCCAGCATTTT CASSQENQQGRQPQHF
- TRBJ1-6 12 TRBV27 TRBD1 TGTGCCAGCAGTAGCTCAGGGGGCGAAATCCACTTT CASSSSGGEIHF
- TRBJ2-1 17 TRBV5-1 TRBD2 TGCGCCAGCAGCTTGGCCTTTCGTGGGGGGGAGTACAATGAGCAGTTCTTC CASSLAFRGGEYNEQFF
- TRBJ2-3 15 TRBV5-1 - TGCGCCAGCAGCCCAAGGACAGTTAGCACAGATACGCAGTATTTT CASSPRTVSTDTQYF
- TRBJ2-7 16 TRBV6-1 TRBD1 TGTGCCAGCAGTGAACGTAGGACAGGGATGACCTACGAGCAGTACTTC CASSERRTGMTYEQYF
- TRBJ2-5 14 TRBV7-2 - TGTGCCAGCAGCTTAGGCAGAGGGGGTGAGACCCAGTACTTC CASSLGRGGETQYF
- TRBJ1-2 14 TRBV5-4 - TGTGCCAGCAGCTTGGAGGAGGGAATCTATGGCTACACCTTC CASSLEEGIYGYTF
once TRBJ2-5 17 TRBV24-1 TRBD2 TGTGCCACCAGTGATTCCCCTCTAGCGGGGCTCCAAGAGACCCAGTACTTC CATSDSPLAGLQETQYF
- TRBJ2-5 15 TRBV11-2 TRBD2 TGTGCCAGCAGCTTATTTGGGGGCGGGAGGGAGACCCAGTACTTC CASSLFGGGRETQYF
- TRBJ2-6 18 TRBV18 TRBD1 TGTGCCAGCTCACCATCTCAGGGGGCGAGCTCTGGGGCCAACGTCCTGACTTTC CASSPSQGASSGANVLTF